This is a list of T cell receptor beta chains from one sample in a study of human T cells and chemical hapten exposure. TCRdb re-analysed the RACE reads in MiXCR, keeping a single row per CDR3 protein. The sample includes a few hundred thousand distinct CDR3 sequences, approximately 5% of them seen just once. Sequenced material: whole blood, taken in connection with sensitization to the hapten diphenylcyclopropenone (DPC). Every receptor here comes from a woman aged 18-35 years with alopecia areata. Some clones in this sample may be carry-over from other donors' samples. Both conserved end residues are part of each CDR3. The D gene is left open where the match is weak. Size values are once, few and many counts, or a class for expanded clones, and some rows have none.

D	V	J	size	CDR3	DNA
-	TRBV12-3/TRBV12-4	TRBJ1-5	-	CASSPDRFPQHF	TGTGCCAGCAGTCCTGACAGATTCCCCCAGCATTTT
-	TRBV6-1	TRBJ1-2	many	CASSDLVPYGYTF	TGTGCCAGCAGTGATTTAGTGCCCTATGGCTACACCTTC
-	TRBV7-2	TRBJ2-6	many	CASSLVLTSSGANVLTF	TGTGCCAGCAGCTTAGTCCTCACTAGTTCTGGGGCCAACGTCCTGACTTTC
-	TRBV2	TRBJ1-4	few	CASKLDRTDEKLFF	TGTGCCAGCAAGCTGGACAGAACGGATGAAAAACTGTTTTTT
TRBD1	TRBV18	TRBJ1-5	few	CASSPGTGGYQPQHF	TGTGCCAGCTCACCAGGGACAGGGGGTTATCAGCCCCAGCATTTT
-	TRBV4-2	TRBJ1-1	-	CASSLDEVLMNTEAFF	TGTGCCAGCAGCCTAGACGAGGTTCTAATGAACACTGAAGCTTTCTTT
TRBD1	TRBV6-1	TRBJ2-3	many	CASWTGGTDTQYF	TGTGCCAGCTGGACAGGCGGCACAGATACGCAGTATTTT
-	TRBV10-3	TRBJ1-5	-	CAISESGRAGQPQHF	TGTGCCATCAGTGAGTCGGGCAGGGCGGGACAGCCCCAGCATTTT
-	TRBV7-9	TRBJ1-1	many	CASSLDRGTEAFF	TGTGCCAGCAGCTTAGATCGGGGCACTGAAGCTTTCTTT
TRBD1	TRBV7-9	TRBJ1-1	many	CASSFLTGMNTEAFF	TGTGCCAGCAGCTTTCTGACAGGGATGAACACTGAAGCTTTCTTT
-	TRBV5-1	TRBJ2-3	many	CASSQGLRGDTQYF	TGCGCCAGCAGCCAGGGCCTTCGAGGAGATACGCAGTATTTT
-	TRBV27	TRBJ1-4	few	CASSSQATNEKLFF	TGTGCCAGCAGTTCACAAGCAACTAATGAAAAACTGTTTTTT
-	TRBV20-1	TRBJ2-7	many	CSAREGAPSYEQYF	TGCAGTGCTAGAGAGGGGGCACCGTCCTACGAGCAGTACTTC
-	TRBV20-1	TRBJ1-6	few	CSASFGGPANNSPLHF	TGCAGTGCTAGTTTTGGGGGACCGGCTAATAATTCACCCCTCCACTTT
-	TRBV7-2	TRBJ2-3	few	CASNHWGAGKLDTQYF	TGTGCCAGCAACCACTGGGGGGCAGGGAAGCTTGATACGCAGTATTTT
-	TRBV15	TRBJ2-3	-	CATSREQMTDTQYF	TGTGCCACCAGCAGAGAACAGATGACGGATACGCAGTATTTT
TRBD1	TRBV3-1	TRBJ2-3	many	CASSQVPGTGGTDTQYF	TGTGCCAGCAGCCAGGTGCCCGGGACAGGGGGCACAGATACGCAGTATTTT
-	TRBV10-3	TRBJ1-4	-	CAVSGEKASATNEKLFF	TGTGCCGTATCAGGGGAGAAAGCATCAGCAACTAATGAAAAACTGTTTTTT
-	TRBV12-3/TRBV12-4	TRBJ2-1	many	CASSWFGTHNEQFF	TGTGCCAGCAGTTGGTTTGGGACTCACAATGAGCAGTTCTTC
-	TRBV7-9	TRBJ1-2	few	CASSLATPGATNYGYTF	TGTGCCAGCAGCTTAGCTACTCCGGGCGCCACTAACTATGGCTACACCTTC
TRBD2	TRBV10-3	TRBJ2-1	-	CAISESGGDNEQFF	TGTGCCATCAGTGAGAGCGGGGGGGACAATGAGCAGTTCTTC
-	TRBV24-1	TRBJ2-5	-	CATSSQDVQETQYF	TGTGCCACCAGTTCACAGGATGTACAAGAGACCCAGTACTTC
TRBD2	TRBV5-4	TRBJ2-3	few	CASSLVNLKSGGRSLSDTQYF	TGTGCCAGCAGCTTGGTGAATTTGAAGAGCGGGGGCCGTTCTCTCTCAGATACGCAGTATTTT
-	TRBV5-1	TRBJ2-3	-	CASSRDKGSTDTQYF	TGCGCCAGCAGCAGGGACAAGGGTAGCACAGATACGCAGTATTTT
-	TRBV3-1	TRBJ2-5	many	CASSRYIQETQYF	TGTGCCAGCAGCCGTTACATCCAAGAGACCCAGTACTTC
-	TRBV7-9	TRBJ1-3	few	CASSSAGSSGNTIYF	TGTGCCAGCAGCTCCGCCGGGAGCTCTGGAAACACCATATATTTT
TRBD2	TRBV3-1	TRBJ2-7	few	CASSRGALAGGPNYEQYF	TGTGCCAGCAGCCGTGGGGCACTAGCGGGGGGGCCAAACTACGAGCAGTACTTC